This T cell receptor beta chain appears in the sequencing data of a study of blood T cell repertoires in COVID-19. Only one count was recorded for this clone. Under the authors' procedure: Amplifying reference gene primers gave estimates of nucleated cell counts. Clones were read by immunoSEQ multiplex PCR, and TCRdb kept only the in-frame ones, dropping some. The V and J calls and clone size come from that table; D and trimming were worked out from the DNA. The sample contains almost 95,000 clones, roughly 87% of which appear only once. The CDR3 spans 15 residues. V gave up 5 bases and J gave up 7 bases; unmatched junction bases: 13. Germline V CDR1 and CDR2: SGHVS, FNYEAQ.

Material: peripheral blood. This sequence joins TRBV7-6 and TRBJ2-7, with 8 positions matching TRBD1. The sequence derives from a woman aged 55-70 years with COVID-19, enrolled during active disease. CDR3 residues: CASSRGPGQGEEQYF. The CDR3 coding sequence is TGTGCCAGCAGCCGAGGTCCTGGACAGGGTGAAGAGCAGTACTTC. Complete variable domain (other parts from reference TRBV7-6 and TRBJ2-7): GAGVSQSPRYKVTKRGQDVALRCDPISGHVSLYWYRQALGQGPEFLTYFNYEAQQDKSGLPNDRFSAERPEGSISTLTIQRTEQRDSAMYRCASSRGPGQGEEQYFGPGTRLTVT.